One sample yielded the 31 T cell receptor beta chains listed below, sequenced in a study of beta chain features in type 1 diabetes. These TCRs are of unknown antigen specificity. The entirety of the isolated RNA underwent reverse transcription, so expressed TCRB transcripts were sequenced. Here immunoSEQ multiplex PCR was the method, and the copy in TCRdb shows in-frame clones only, minus some. In the table there are 300,000 to 400,000 clones, 9.6% of which are singletons. Study-wide findings and caveats: There was a moderate but significant shortening of TCRB CDR3s in all four CD4+ subsets of Type 1 diabetes patients.

Sequenced input: central memory CD4+ T cells from blood. These receptors were obtained from a young man with type 1 diabetes.

The rearrangement joins TRBV19 to TRBJ1-1; D is possibly TRBD1 (5 bases). V was clipped by 3 bases and J by 10 bases, with 12 bases between them. Germline CDR1 LNHDA, CDR2 SQIVND (reference sequence). The CDR3 consists of 12 residues. CDR3 amino acids: CASSIEMGPAFF. DNA for the CDR3: TGTGCCAGTAGTATCGAGATGGGGCCAGCTTTCTTT. The complete variable domain, with remaining parts taken from reference TRBV19 and TRBJ1-1, reads DGGITQSPKYLFRKEGQNVTLSCEQNLNHDAMYWYRQDPGQGLRLIYYSQIVNDFQKGDIAEGYSVSREKKESFPLTVTSAQKNPTAFYLCASSIEMGPAFFGQGTRLTVV.

This clone was seen more than once but under ten times. This chain connects TRBV5-1 to TRBJ1-4, with 11 bases matching TRBD1. V lost 0 bases to trimming and J lost 7 bases; unmatched junction nucleotides: 2. The CDR3 spans 15 residues. Germline CDR1 and CDR2: SGHRS and YFSETQ. CDR3 sequence (DNA): TGCGCCAGCAGCTTGGATGGACAGGGGGCTGAAAAACTGTTTTTT. Its protein product is CASSLDGQGAEKLFF.

In this sample, this clone turned up a few times. V is TRBV4-1 and J is TRBJ2-5, with D possibly being TRBD2 (6 bases). This CDR3 has 18 amino acids. CDR1 MGHRA and CDR2 YSYEKL come from the germline V gene. Trimming took off 1 base at V and 5 bases at J, with 23 bases between the two ends. CDR3 in DNA: TGCGCCAGCAGCCAAGTAAGGGCGGGGACGGCTCGGACGGAGACCCAGTACTTC. Its translation: CASSQVRAGTARTETQYF.

This clone was detected a few times. The chain uses TRBV6-1 and TRBJ2-7; maybe TRBD1 (6 bases). V was trimmed by 7 bases and J by 6 bases, leaving 7 bases between them. The germline CDR1 and CDR2 sequences are MNHNS and SASEGT. This CDR3 has 10 amino acids. CDR3 DNA: TGTGCCAGCAAACAGGGCGAGCAGTACTTC. Translating gives CASKQGEQYF.

The chain uses TRBV5-5 and TRBJ1-2; D is perhaps TRBD1 (5 bases). Germline V gene sequence: CDR1 SGHKS, CDR2 YYEKEE (reference sequence). Trimming removed 3 bases at V and 5 bases at J, with 8 bases between. The length of the CDR3 is 12 residues. In nucleotides, the CDR3 is TGTGCCAGCAGCTCCGACAGATATGGCTACACCTTC. This translates into CASSSDRYGYTF.

This clone was seen more than once but under ten times. The genes are TRBV7-2 and TRBJ2-3; D tentatively reads TRBD1 or TRBD2 (5 bases each). CDR3 length: 13 residues. Trimming took 1 base from V and 9 from J, leaving 11 bases between them. Germline V gene lookup returns CDR1 SGHTA and CDR2 FQGNSA. The CDR3 DNA reads as TGTGCCAGCAGCTTAGTAGGGACCAGCACGCAGTATTTT. It is translated as CASSLVGTSTQYF. Filled out from reference TRBV7-2 and TRBJ2-3, the complete variable domain reads GAGVSQSPSNKVTEKGKDVELRCDPISGHTALYWYRQSLGQGLEFLIYFQGNSAPDKSGLPSDRFSAERTGGSVSTLTIQRTQQEDSAVYLCASSLVGTSTQYFGPGTRLTVL.

This sequence joins TRBV29-1 and TRBJ2-1, with 12 nucleotides matching TRBD2. V was clipped by 7 bases and J by 8 bases; unmatched bases: 9. The germline V gene has CDR1 SQVTM and CDR2 ANQGSEA. The CDR3 contains 14 residues. The CDR3 coding sequence is TGCAGCGGACGACTAGCGGGAGTAGTTGATGAGCAGTTCTTC. Residues: CSGRLAGVVDEQFF.

The chain is built from TRBV5-5 and TRBJ1-2; the match to TRBD1 covers 9 bases. J lost 6 bases, V lost 4 bases, and 4 bases had no gene match. Germline loops: CDR1 SGHKS, CDR2 YYEKEE (reference sequence). The CDR3 length is 13 residues. This CDR3 reads CASSRRQGDGYTF. CDR3 nucleotides: TGTGCCAGCAGCCGCCGACAGGGGGATGGCTACACCTTC.

The chain joins TRBV5-1 to TRBJ1-2, with 7 bases identical to TRBD1. The junction had 6 bases not matched to a gene; V was cut back by 2 bases and J by 2 bases. Germline-derived CDR1 and CDR2 are SGHRS and YFSETQ. This CDR3 is built from 15 residues. The CDR3 nucleotides are TGCGCCAGCAGCTTCTCAGCGACAGGGAACTATGGCTACACCTTC. It yields the protein CASSFSATGNYGYTF.

The chain recombines TRBV7-9 with TRBJ2-1; 7 bases are shared with TRBD2. The CDR3 runs to 12 residues. Germline V gene lookup returns CDR1 SEHNR and CDR2 FQNEAQ (reference sequence). After removal of 3 bases from V and 12 bases from J, the junction contained 5 bases not matched to a gene. This CDR3 is CASSFGRERQFF. As DNA, the CDR3 is TGTGCCAGCAGCTTTGGGAGGGAGAGGCAGTTCTTC.

This clone has more than one count but fewer than ten. Relative to the germline gene, one junction end is altered; a read error may explain this. This sample includes further DNA sequences coding for the same CDR3. This chain links TRBV5-4 with TRBJ2-7; tentative D call: TRBD1 (5 bases). CDR3 length equals 14 residues. Germline values: CDR1 SGHNT, CDR2 YYREEE (reference sequence). The CDR3 reads CASSLVDSSYEQYF. The CDR3 DNA follows: TGCGCCAGCAGCTTGGTTGACAGCTCCTACGAGCAGTACTTC.

This clone occurred a few times. For the CDR3, the DNA is TGTGCCAGCGGGGGACAGGGAGGCACTGAAGCTTTCTTT. Translated: CASGGQGGTEAFF. The V gene is TRBV18, the J gene TRBJ1-1; 9 bases align to TRBD1. J was trimmed by 4 bases and V by 8 bases; bases with no gene match: 5. This CDR3 contains 13 residues. CDR1 is KGHSH, CDR2 LQKENI, per germline.

This clone has just a few counts. This chain links TRBV2 with TRBJ1-5; the D is unclear. The CDR3 runs 15 residues. CDR1 and CDR2 (germline): SNHLY, FYNNEI. Trimming took 1 base from V and 3 from J, leaving 10 bases between them. As DNA, the CDR3 is TGTGCCAGCAGTGAAGAAGGCACACACAATCAGCCCCAGCATTTT. It encodes CASSEEGTHNQPQHF.

This clone was seen a handful of times. The V gene is TRBV10-3, the J gene TRBJ1-1, with TRBD1 identical over 7 bases. V trimming: 5 bases; J trimming: 1 base; junction bases outside the gene matches: 4. The V gene's germline CDR1 is ENHRY and CDR2 SYGVKD. The CDR3 length is 14 residues. In nucleotides, the CDR3 is TGTGCCATCAGTCTACAGGGGTCGAACACTGAAGCTTTCTTT. Translated: CAISLQGSNTEAFF.

Many counts were recorded for this clone. The chain recombines TRBV29-1 with TRBJ2-7, with TRBD1 matching over 9 bases. The CDR3 spans 11 residues. Germline CDR1 is SQVTM and CDR2 is ANQGSEA. The V gene end was trimmed by 6 bases and the J gene end by 6 bases; junction bases not matched to a gene: 3. The CDR3 protein is CSVGQGIEQYF. CDR3 DNA sequence: TGCAGCGTAGGACAGGGGATCGAGCAGTACTTC.

The chain recombines TRBV5-1 with TRBJ2-6; possibly TRBD1 or TRBD2 for D (5 bases each). V lost 0 bases, J lost 0 bases, and 13 bases lay in between. The CDR3 has 18 amino acids. Germline lookup yields CDR1 SGHRS and CDR2 YFSETQ. The CDR3 sequence is CASSLDGGSFSGANVLTF. The CDR3 DNA reads TGCGCCAGCAGCTTGGATGGGGGTTCCTTCTCTGGGGCCAACGTCCTGACTTTC.

The V call is TRBV27, the J call TRBJ2-7; TRBD1 agrees at 9 bases. Germline CDR1 and CDR2: MNHEY and SMNVEV (reference sequence). The V segment lost 9 bases and the J segment 0 bases; nucleotides outside the gene matches: 9. This CDR3 spans 15 amino acids. The CDR3 region is CASAKDRGFSYEQYF. The CDR3 DNA reads as TGTGCCAGTGCTAAGGACAGGGGCTTCTCCTACGAGCAGTACTTC.

This clone was seen a handful of times. The chain uses TRBV14 and TRBJ2-7, with D perhaps assigned TRBD1 or TRBD2 (5 bases each). This CDR3 contains 15 residues. Germline CDR1 and CDR2: SGHDN and FVKESK. Trimming removed 5 bases from V and 1 base from J, with 15 bases in between. This CDR3 is CASSNPPWGSYEQYF. The DNA of the CDR3 is TGTGCCAGCAGCAACCCCCCGTGGGGGTCCTACGAGCAGTACTTC.

The rearrangement links TRBV9 to TRBJ1-3; D ambiguous. V gave up 0 bases and J gave up 0 bases, with 10 bases separating them. The CDR3 extends over 16 amino acids. Germline V gene lookup returns CDR1 SGDLS and CDR2 YYNGEE. The CDR3 DNA reads TGTGCCAGCAGCGTAGGCAATTTCCTCTCTGGAAACACCATATATTTT. It yields the protein CASSVGNFLSGNTIYF.

This chain uses TRBV18 with TRBJ1-2; tentatively, D is TRBD1 (6 bases). The V and J ends lost 2 bases and 0 bases respectively, with 10 bases between them. The CDR3 is 15 residues long. From germline, CDR1 is KGHSH and CDR2 LQKENI. The CDR3 protein is CASSPDRLTNYGYTF. DNA of the CDR3: TGTGCCAGCTCACCAGACAGGCTGACTAACTATGGCTACACCTTC.

This sequence joins TRBV6-6 and TRBJ1-2; D is uncertain. Germline CDR1 MNHNY, CDR2 SVGAGI (reference sequence). V was pared by 6 bases and J by 8 bases, with 16 bases between. The CDR3 has 13 residues. The CDR3 nucleotides read TGTGCCAGCAGCCCCGGCCCTTCGGGGGGCTACACCTTC. Its translation is CASSPGPSGGYTF.

The sample holds a few counts of this clone. J is TRBJ2-3 and V is TRBV5-4; 14 positions match TRBD2. J gave up 7 bases and V 3 bases, and 10 bases lay outside the gene matches. Germline V gives CDR1 SGHNT, CDR2 YYREEE (reference sequence). The CDR3 totals 17 residues. In DNA form, the CDR3 reads TGTGCCAGCAGCTCTGGGGGACTAGCGGGAGTTTTTAATACGCAGTATTTT. This codes for CASSSGGLAGVFNTQYF.

This clone was seen many times. The chain combines TRBV6-5 with TRBJ1-1; no definite D call. The germline CDR1 and CDR2 sequences are MNHEY and SVGAGI. There are 13 residues in the CDR3. V lost 7 bases and J lost 4, with 13 bases in between. CDR3 residues: CASTNDLGTEAFF. Written as DNA, the CDR3 is TGTGCCAGCACTAATGATCTGGGCACTGAAGCTTTCTTT.

This clone was observed a handful of times. The chain employs TRBV2 and TRBJ2-7, with D perhaps matching TRBD2 (5 bases). This CDR3 is 14 amino acids long. Per germline, CDR1 SNHLY and CDR2 FYNNEI. Trimming shortened V by 8 bases and J by 0 bases, and 14 bases separated the two germline ends. CDR3 sequence reads: CASGEQVSSYEQYF. CDR3 sequence (DNA): TGTGCCAGCGGGGAGCAGGTAAGCTCCTACGAGCAGTACTTC. The full variable domain, in which reference TRBV2 and TRBJ2-7 provide the parts outside the CDR3, is EPEVTQTPSHQVTQMGQEVILRCVPISNHLYFYWYRQILGQKVEFLVSFYNNEISEKSEIFDDQFSVERPDGSNFTLKIRSTKLEDSAMYFCASGEQVSSYEQYFGPGTRLTVT.

The chain links TRBV10-2 to TRBJ2-7; TRBD1 might be the D (5 bases). Germline V gene lookup returns CDR1 WSHSY and CDR2 SAAADI. The ends were cut back, 7 bases at V and 5 bases at J, with 12 bases in the middle. The CDR3 is 12 amino acids. The CDR3 protein is CASKKGSDEQYF. CDR3 sequence (DNA): TGCGCCAGCAAGAAGGGGTCCGACGAGCAGTACTTC.

This clone was seen more than once but under ten times. The chain links TRBV7-2 to TRBJ2-7; 9 nucleotides agree with TRBD1. Germline V gene data show CDR1 as SGHTA and CDR2 as FQGNSA. After removal of 5 bases from V and 9 bases from J, the junction contained 14 bases not matched to a gene. The length of the CDR3 is 15 residues. The DNA for the CDR3 is TGTGCCAGCAGCGGCGCCGGGACAGGGCGCGCCGCGCAGTACTTC. This gives the protein CASSGAGTGRAAQYF.

This chain links TRBV7-8 with TRBJ2-1, with 7 bases fitting TRBD2. With V trimmed by 2 bases and J by 0 bases, 7 bases remained unmatched. In germline, CDR1 is SGHVS, CDR2 FQNEAQ. The CDR3 is made up of 17 amino acids. CDR3 loop: CASSLSGGSVSYNEQFF. Written as DNA, the CDR3 is TGTGCCAGCAGCTTATCCGGCGGGAGTGTCTCCTACAATGAGCAGTTCTTC.

The J gene is TRBJ2-1, the V gene TRBV18, with 11 bases identical to TRBD2. Per the germline V gene, CDR1 is KGHSH and CDR2 is LQKENI. The CDR3 is 16 residues long. J lost 5 bases, V lost 3 bases, and 6 bases had no gene match. In DNA, the CDR3 is TGTGCCAGCTCACCGCTGCTAGCGGGAGGCCACAATGAGCAGTTCTTC. Amino acid sequence: CASSPLLAGGHNEQFF. Together with reference TRBV18 and TRBJ2-1, the CDR3 gives the full variable domain: NAGVMQNPRHLVRRRGQEARLRCSPMKGHSHVYWYRQLPEEGLKFMVYLQKENIIDESGMPKERFSAEFPKEGPSILRIQQVVRGDSAAYFCASSPLLAGGHNEQFFGPGTRLTVL.

This clone showed up just a few times. This chain connects TRBV4-3 to TRBJ1-5; D ambiguous. The V end lost 2 bases, the J end lost 5 bases, and 7 bases lay between the germline ends. The CDR3 is 13 residues long. Germline V lookup: CDR1 LGHNA, CDR2 YSLEER. CDR3 amino acids: CASSQSQDQPQHF. The CDR3 DNA sequence: TGCGCCAGCAGCCAATCCCAGGATCAGCCCCAGCATTTT.

The table lists this clone with a few counts. The J gene is TRBJ1-1, the V gene TRBV11-2; D is uncertain. Germline V gene data show CDR1 as SGHAT and CDR2 as FQNNGV. Trimming took off 0 bases at V and 0 bases at J, with 5 bases between the two ends. The CDR3 runs 14 residues. CDR3 nucleotides: TGTGCCAGCAGCTTAGACCTGATGAACACTGAAGCTTTCTTT. It is translated as CASSLDLMNTEAFF.

This clone has a handful of counts. This chain joins TRBV28 and TRBJ2-1; 9 positions match TRBD2. Germline assignment: CDR1 MDHEN and CDR2 SYDVKM. With 6 bases clipped from V and 10 bases from J, the junction kept 19 bases outside the gene matches. The CDR3 covers 17 residues. CDR3: CASSGLVASGILREQFF. The DNA of the CDR3 is TGTGCCAGCAGCGGGTTGGTCGCTAGCGGGATCCTCAGGGAGCAGTTCTTC.